The 22 T cell receptor beta chains reported below all come from one sample, sequenced in a study of resident and recirculating memory T cells in vitiligo. Profiling relied on immunoSEQ multiplex PCR, and the TCRdb table lists in-frame clones only, not all of them. The profile covers 35,000 to 45,000 clones, with over 90% appearing a single time and more than 4% taken by the ten largest. Sequencing was done on a sample of blood. These receptors originate from a male donor with vitiligo.

V is TRBV2 and J is TRBJ2-1, with a tentative D call TRBD2 (6 bases). V was shortened by 2 bases and J by 9 bases, with 11 bases between the two germline ends. The length of the CDR3 is 13 residues. CDR1 SNHLY and CDR2 FYNNEI come from the germline V gene. The CDR3 nucleotides are TGTGCCAGCAGTGAATGGGACTTCGGTGAGCAGTTCTTC. As protein: CASSEWDFGEQFF. The full variable domain, rest sourced from reference TRBV2 and TRBJ2-1, is EPEVTQTPSHQVTQMGQEVILRCVPISNHLYFYWYRQILGQKVEFLVSFYNNEISEKSEIFDDQFSVERPDGSNFTLKIRSTKLEDSAMYFCASSEWDFGEQFFGPGTRLTVL.

The rearrangement uses TRBV7-8 and TRBJ1-5, with D perhaps TRBD1 (6 bases). The CDR3 has 13 residues. Trimming removed 5 bases at V and 9 bases at J, with 14 bases between. Germline values: CDR1 SGHVS, CDR2 FQNEAQ. In DNA, the CDR3 is TGTGCCAGCAGCGACAGGTTCGTCGGGCCCCAGCATTTT. The encoded protein is CASSDRFVGPQHF.

The V gene is TRBV15, the J gene TRBJ1-1; 11 positions agree with TRBD1. The CDR3 has 17 residues. The germline V gene has CDR1 LNHNV and CDR2 YYDKDF (reference sequence). The V segment lost 6 bases and the J segment 6 bases; nucleotides outside the gene matches: 15. The CDR3 sequence: CATREGQGVPAGSEAFF. Here the CDR3 DNA reads TGTGCCACCAGGGAGGGACAGGGGGTTCCAGCGGGGTCTGAAGCTTTCTTT.

This clone appeared a single time. This chain joins TRBV30 and TRBJ2-7, with 7 positions matching TRBD1. CDR3 length: 12 residues. Germline V gene sequence: CDR1 GTSNPN, CDR2 SVGIG (reference sequence). CDR3 DNA: TGTGCGACCGGGACAGTACCCTACGAGCAGTACTTC. It specifies CATGTVPYEQYF.

The CDR3 DNA is TGTGCCAGCAATGAGGGGGGGGCGATAGATACGCAGTATTTT. Translated, it gives CASNEGGAIDTQYF. The chain uses TRBV5-5 and TRBJ2-3; TRBD2 might be the D (7 bases). The germline gives CDR1 SGHKS, CDR2 YYEKEE (reference sequence). The V end lost 6 bases, the J end lost 5 bases, and 16 bases lay between the germline ends. The CDR3 spans 14 residues.

The CDR3, as DNA: TGTGCCATCAGTGAAGGGGGTCGCACAGATACGCAGTATTTT. This encodes CAISEGGRTDTQYF. This chain joins TRBV10-3 and TRBJ2-3, with a possible D match to TRBD1 (6 bases). From germline, CDR1 is ENHRY and CDR2 SYGVKD. The CDR3 is 14 amino acids. V was trimmed by 3 bases and J by 1 base, leaving 8 bases between them.

This clone has more than one count but fewer than ten. CDR3 protein: CAWDRNTEAFF. Written as DNA, the CDR3 is TGTGCCTGGGACAGGAACACTGAAGCTTTCTTT. This chain joins TRBV30 and TRBJ1-1; maybe TRBD1 (5 bases). The CDR3 has 11 amino acids. CDR1 GTSNPN and CDR2 SVGIG come from the germline V gene (reference sequence). Trimming took 5 bases from V and 1 from J, leaving 5 bases between them.

The chain carries TRBV15 and TRBJ2-3; 8 bases line up with TRBD2. The CDR3 has 17 residues. Germline CDR1 is LNHNV and CDR2 is YYDKDF (reference sequence). V dropped 0 bases and J dropped 1; count of bases not matched to a gene: 6. The CDR3 region has the DNA TGTGCCACCAGCAGAGATCCAGCGGGGGCGGGCACAGATACGCAGTATTTT. It yields the protein CATSRDPAGAGTDTQYF.

V gene TRBV11-2 combines with J gene TRBJ1-2; no definite D call. The CDR3 sequence is 13 residues long. CDR1 is SGHAT and CDR2 is FQNNGV in the germline V gene. V lost 2 bases to trimming and J lost 2 bases, with 6 bases between them. The CDR3 coding sequence is TGTGCCAGCAGCTTACACGAGAACTATGGCTACACCTTC. Amino acid sequence: CASSLHENYGYTF.

This chain joins TRBV7-2 and TRBJ2-3, with TRBD2 matching 11 bases. CDR3 length: 17 residues. V dropped 1 base and J dropped 5; count of bases not matched to a gene: 8. Germline CDR1 reads SGHTA; CDR2 reads FQGNSA. CDR3 sequence: CASSLGLLAGGRDTQYF. The CDR3 region has the DNA TGTGCCAGCAGCTTAGGGTTATTAGCGGGGGGGCGAGATACGCAGTATTTT.

The chain is built from TRBV30 and TRBJ2-3; 8 bases are a match to TRBD2. Germline V gene lookup returns CDR1 GTSNPN and CDR2 SVGIG (reference sequence). V lost 0 bases, J lost 10 bases, and 6 bases stayed unmatched. The CDR3 covers 13 residues. The CDR3 nucleotides read TGTGCCTGGAGTGTTGGCCTAGCGGGTCCGCAGTATTTT. Encoded protein: CAWSVGLAGPQYF.

V and J are TRBV6-5 and TRBJ2-1; 7 bases map to TRBD1. J was trimmed by 8 bases and V by 8 bases; bases with no gene match: 3. Per germline, CDR1 MNHEY and CDR2 SVGAGI. The CDR3 totals 11 residues. The CDR3 sequence: CASHRGHEQFF. For the CDR3, the DNA is TGTGCCAGCCACAGGGGCCATGAGCAGTTCTTC.

The CDR3 nucleotides read TGTGCCAGCAGCCGACTAGCGGGGGGGCTGGACACCGGGGAGCTGTTTTTT. It specifies CASSRLAGGLDTGELFF. The chain employs TRBV4-2 and TRBJ2-2, with 14 bases fitting TRBD2. Unmatched junction bases numbered 4, after V lost 4 bases and J lost 3 bases. The CDR3 extends over 17 amino acids. Germline V gene data show CDR1 as LGHNA and CDR2 as YNFKEQ.

The chain couples TRBV10-3 to TRBJ2-7; the D gene is possibly TRBD2 (5 bases). The V end lost 0 bases, the J end lost 5 bases, and 14 bases lay between the germline ends. CDR1 is ENHRY, CDR2 SYGVKD, per germline. This CDR3 spans 15 amino acids. CDR3 in DNA: TGTGCCATCAGTGAGTCTGAGGGATTTGCCCACGAGCAGTACTTC. Amino acids: CAISESEGFAHEQYF.

The rearrangement uses TRBV11-1 and TRBJ2-1; the match to TRBD2 covers 8 bases. Losses at the gene ends were 4 bases for V and 5 bases for J; bases not matched to a gene: 16. The CDR3 is made up of 18 amino acids. Germline loops: CDR1 SGHAT, CDR2 FQDESV (reference sequence). CDR3 loop: CASSSQRAWRGADNEQFF. In DNA form, the CDR3 reads TGTGCCAGCAGCTCCCAAAGGGCCTGGCGGGGGGCCGACAATGAGCAGTTCTTC. Full variable domain (rest looked up from reference TRBV11-1 and TRBJ2-1): EAEVAQSPRYKITEKSQAVAFWCDPISGHATLYWYRQILGQGPELLVQFQDESVVDDSQLPKDRFSAERLKGVDSTLKIQPAELGDSAMYLCASSSQRAWRGADNEQFFGPGTRLTVL.

The V gene is TRBV7-8, the J gene TRBJ1-2, with TRBD1 identical over 7 bases. The length of the CDR3 is 13 residues. Trimming took 5 bases from V and 5 from J; bases not matched to a gene: 5. CDR1 is SGHVS and CDR2 is FQNEAQ in the germline V gene. Here the CDR3 DNA reads TGTGCCAGCAGCCGGGGACAGACTTATGGCTACACCTTC. It yields the protein CASSRGQTYGYTF.

This sequence joins TRBV27 and TRBJ2-1; D may be TRBD1 (6 bases). The CDR3 totals 15 residues. Germline V gives CDR1 MNHEY, CDR2 SMNVEV (reference sequence). Between the trimmed V and J ends, which lost 5 bases and 0 bases, there was a span of 11 bases. CDR3 in amino acids: CASSEGGSSYNEQFF. The DNA of the CDR3 is TGTGCCAGCAGTGAAGGGGGTAGCTCCTACAATGAGCAGTTCTTC.

The chain has TRBV5-1 and TRBJ2-5; 8 bases align to TRBD2. V shed 4 bases and J 7 bases; nucleotides not matched to a gene: 15. The CDR3 totals 16 residues. Germline V gene data show CDR1 as SGHRS and CDR2 as YFSETQ. The CDR3 sequence: CASSLRTSGAGGTQYF. In DNA, the CDR3 is TGCGCCAGCAGCCTACGTACTAGCGGCGCAGGAGGGACCCAGTACTTC.

This chain uses TRBV9 with TRBJ1-2; 11 nucleotides agree with TRBD1. From germline, CDR1 is SGDLS and CDR2 YYNGEE. V dropped 6 bases and J dropped 10; count of bases not matched to a gene: 11. The CDR3 consists of 14 residues. CDR3 region: CASIRMGTGGDYTF. The CDR3 coding sequence is TGTGCCAGCATTCGAATGGGGACAGGGGGTGACTACACCTTC.

V gene TRBV6-5 combines with J gene TRBJ2-7; D perhaps matches TRBD1 (6 bases). Trimming shortened V by 0 bases and J by 6 bases, and 9 bases separated the two germline ends. The CDR3 extends over 13 amino acids. Germline CDR1 reads MNHEY; CDR2 reads SVGAGI. CDR3 bases: TGTGCCAGCAGTTACTCCACAGGGATCGAGCAGTACTTC. Protein: CASSYSTGIEQYF.

The rearrangement joins TRBV9 to TRBJ2-3; D may be TRBD1 (5 bases). Trimming removed 1 base from V and 4 bases from J, with 13 bases in between. The germline V gene encodes CDR1 SGDLS and CDR2 YYNGEE. This CDR3 has 15 residues. The CDR3 DNA reads as TGTGCCAGCAGCGTATTTCAGGGATCCCCAGATACGCAGTATTTT. It specifies CASSVFQGSPDTQYF.

This clone was observed a few times. V usage is TRBV6-1 and J usage is TRBJ2-7, with 8 bases fitting TRBD1. This CDR3 region has 13 residues. Germline V gene sequence: CDR1 MNHNS, CDR2 SASEGT. The ends lost 7 bases at V and 9 bases at J; junction bases unmatched: 11. CDR3 amino acids: CASTPDRGASQYF. In DNA, the CDR3 is TGTGCCAGCACCCCAGACAGGGGCGCGTCGCAGTACTTC.